This is a list of T cell receptor beta chains from one sample in a study of T cell responses to AZD1222 COVID-19 vaccine. Assay: immunoSEQ multiplex PCR; the TCRdb copy retains only in-frame clones and omits some. The sample holds roughly 150,000 clones, approximately 91% seen once. Specimen: peripheral blood, collected after recovery from COVID-19. These receptors were taken from an adult who had recovered from COVID-19. CDR3s include the opening cysteine and the closing phenylalanine or tryptophan. Fields, in order: D gene, V gene, clone size, J gene, CDR3 length, CDR3 DNA, CDR3 protein. The D gene is left open where the match is weak. For some rows the clone size is stated as once, few or many, or as a class when expanded; others skip it.

.,TRBV7-2,.,TRBJ2-7,15,TGTGCCAGCAGCCACGGGGGTAACAGGGCCAACGAGCAGTACTTC,CASSHGGNRANEQYF
.,TRBV27,.,TRBJ1-1,14,TGTGCCAGCAGTTTACAGGGCATGAACACTGAAGCTTTCTTT,CASSLQGMNTEAFF
.,TRBV6-5,once,TRBJ2-4,15,TGTGCCAGCAGCGTCACAGTGGGGCCCAAAAACATTCAGTACTTC,CASSVTVGPKNIQYF
.,TRBV4-2,.,TRBJ1-5,15,TGTGCCAGCAGCCAAGGGGACAACGACAATCAGCCCCAGCATTTT,CASSQGDNDNQPQHF
TRBD1,TRBV19,few,TRBJ1-1,14,TGTGCCAGTAGTACGACAGGGGGGAACACTGAAGCTTTCTTT,CASSTTGGNTEAFF
.,TRBV2,.,TRBJ2-4,13,TGTGCCAGCAGTGGTTCCTGGGGTAACATTCAGTACTTC,CASSGSWGNIQYF
TRBD2,TRBV6-2/TRBV6-3,.,TRBJ2-3,14,TGTGCCAGCGGTTTAGCGGGGGGAACAGATACGCAGTATTTT,CASGLAGGTDTQYF
.,TRBV6-2/TRBV6-3,.,TRBJ1-6,13,TGTGCCAGCAGTTACTCCGGCGTGGCACCCCTCCACTTT,CASSYSGVAPLHF
TRBD1,TRBV6-5,.,TRBJ1-2,15,TGTGCCAGCAGTACCCGGGACAGGGGGTTACTTGGCTACACCTTC,CASSTRDRGLLGYTF
.,TRBV27,.,TRBJ1-1,13,TGTGCCAGCAGTTTACAGGGGCGCACTGAAGCTTTCTTT,CASSLQGRTEAFF
.,TRBV7-8,.,TRBJ2-5,17,TGTGCCAGCACCCTCATCCCGGGCGCCATTCCCGCGGAGACCCAGTACTTC,CASTLIPGAIPAETQYF
.,TRBV28,.,TRBJ2-7,14,TGTGCCAGCAGTCCACCCCGGGTAAACTACGAGCAGTACTTC,CASSPPRVNYEQYF
.,TRBV19,.,TRBJ1-1,13,TGTGCCAGGGGACGGGATTCGAACACTGAAGCTTTCTTT,CARGRDSNTEAFF
.,TRBV19,.,TRBJ1-5,15,TGTGCCAGTAGTATAGACAGGGCTGGGAATCAGCCCCAGCATTTT,CASSIDRAGNQPQHF
.,TRBV18,.,TRBJ1-2,13,TGTGCCAGCTCACCGCCAAGACGCTATGGCTACACCTTC,CASSPPRRYGYTF
.,TRBV3-1/TRBV3-2,.,TRBJ1-1,15,TGTGCCAGCAGCCAATGGGGGCAGTTGAACACTGAAGCTTTCTTT,CASSQWGQLNTEAFF